The clone carrying this TCR beta chain was detected many times. The sample is drawn from a study of neurological immune-mediated disorders. It was by 5'RACE with 10-nucleotide random UMIs that the cDNA was made. In TCRdb, the 5' RACE reads were re-called with MiXCR into one record per CDR3 protein. The data show tens of thousands of distinct CDR3 sequences, with approximately 13% seen just once and about an eighth held by the top ten. Deletions cut 8 bases from V and 1 base from J, with 8 bases between. CDR3 length equals 13 residues. The time point: longitudinal time-point 3. Healthy controls were blood bank volunteers in Maryland, USA.

The source material was PBMCs. The receptor was derived from a man aged 25 to 45 in good health. This chain links TRBV12-3 or TRBV12-4 with TRBJ1-4; the D is unclear. The CDR3 nucleotides are TGTGCCAGCGAAGGGTTAACTAATGAAAAACTGTTTTTT. Its translation: CASEGLTNEKLFF.